Below, 20 T cell receptor beta chains from the same sample are listed, as sequenced in a study of T cell repertoires in cytomegalovirus infection. TCRdb reprocessed the reads with MiXCR, giving one entry per CDR3 protein. Of more than 45,000 distinct CDR3 sequences in the sample, about a fifth were seen once. What these receptors recognize is not known. This specimen was CD8+ T cells from cultured PBMCs, taken from culture after CMV antigen stimulation. The receptors were gathered from a human donor in good health (CMV status not recorded). Some clones in this sample may be carry-over from other donors' samples.

This chain links TRBV10-3 with TRBJ2-1; 10 positions match TRBD2. The germline CDR1 and CDR2 sequences are ENHRY and SYGVKD. The CDR3 contains 17 residues. V dropped 2 bases and J dropped 4; count of bases not matched to a gene: 8. CDR3 amino acids: CAISEPGRTSGYNEQFF. Here the CDR3 DNA reads TGTGCCATCAGTGAGCCGGGGAGGACTAGCGGTTACAATGAGCAGTTCTTC.

The chain uses TRBV6-1 and TRBJ2-7, with unresolved D. Germline V gene data show CDR1 as MNHNS and CDR2 as SASEGT. The V end lost 7 bases, the J end lost 4 bases, and 23 bases lay between the germline ends. The CDR3 totals 16 residues. CDR3 sequence: CASTSGNSLNPYEQYF. CDR3 nucleotides: TGTGCCAGCACCTCCGGAAACAGTTTAAACCCTTACGAGCAGTACTTC.

The chain combines TRBV20-1 with TRBJ2-1; D not certain. This CDR3 comprises 11 residues. Trimming pared 0 bases from V and 5 bases from J, leaving 2 bases between. Germline CDR1 DFQATT, CDR2 SNEGSKA (reference sequence). In nucleotides, the CDR3 is TGCAGTGCTAGAGATCACAATGAGCAGTTCTTC. This translates into CSARDHNEQFF.

The gene calls are TRBV4-2 and TRBJ1-2; the D gene is possibly TRBD1 (5 bases). V lost 3 bases to trimming and J lost 14 bases, with 16 bases between them. Germline values: CDR1 LGHNA, CDR2 YNFKEQ. The CDR3 covers 12 residues. The CDR3 region is CASSHWGGGRTF. The CDR3 coding sequence is TGTGCCAGCAGCCACTGGGGCGGGGGTCGGACCTTC.

J is TRBJ1-4 and V is TRBV6-1, with D uncertain. The CDR3 loop spans 14 amino acids. V was pared by 8 bases and J by 0 bases, with 10 bases between. Germline V gene sequence: CDR1 MNHNS, CDR2 SASEGT. The CDR3, as DNA: TGTGCCAGCGGCACGGGAGCAACTAATGAAAAACTGTTTTTT. Translation: CASGTGATNEKLFF.

This clonotype was counted only a few times. This chain's CDR3 is CASSRPTGITSYNEQFF. In DNA, the CDR3 is TGTGCCAGCAGCCGACCGACAGGGATCACGTCCTACAATGAGCAGTTCTTC. V is TRBV6-1 and J is TRBJ2-1; TRBD1 aligns across 7 bases. Trimming took 6 bases from V and 1 from J; bases not matched to a gene: 12. The germline CDR1 and CDR2 sequences are MNHNS and SASEGT. CDR3 length: 17 residues.

The chain combines TRBV27 with TRBJ2-7, with TRBD1 identical over 7 bases. There are 13 residues in the CDR3. J was trimmed by 3 bases and V by 6 bases; bases with no gene match: 5. Germline loops: CDR1 MNHEY, CDR2 SMNVEV (reference sequence). For the CDR3, the DNA is TGTGCCAGCAGACAGGGGTTTGTCTACGAGCAGTACTTC. It encodes CASRQGFVYEQYF.

The chain employs TRBV25-1 and TRBJ2-7; tentative D call: TRBD1 (6 bases). CDR1 MGHDK and CDR2 SYGVNS come from the germline V gene. The V gene lost 4 bases and the J gene lost 3 bases, with 13 bases spanning the gap. CDR3 length equals 14 residues. The CDR3 region is CASSGAGVDYEQYF. The CDR3, as DNA: TGTGCCAGCAGTGGGGCAGGGGTAGACTACGAGCAGTACTTC.

The genes are TRBV6-1 and TRBJ1-3, with TRBD1 as a possible D gene (5 bases). This CDR3 comprises 16 residues. Germline CDR1 reads MNHNS; CDR2 reads SASEGT. Trimming removed 1 base from V and 3 bases from J, with 13 bases in between. CDR3 protein: CASSEGAGVVGNTIYF. CDR3 coding DNA: TGTGCCAGCAGTGAAGGAGCGGGGGTAGTTGGAAACACCATATATTTT.

The rearrangement links TRBV7-8 to TRBJ2-7; D is possibly TRBD1 (5 bases). The CDR3 has 15 residues. Germline loops: CDR1 SGHVS, CDR2 FQNEAQ. V was pared by 1 base and J by 0 bases, with 10 bases between. CDR3 region: CASSLEGRTSYEQYF. CDR3 coding DNA: TGTGCCAGCAGCTTAGAGGGGCGGACCTCCTACGAGCAGTACTTC.

The genes are TRBV4-1 and TRBJ2-7; D might be TRBD1 (5 bases). Trimming took off 4 bases at V and 5 bases at J, with 12 bases between the two ends. The CDR3 consists of 13 residues. Germline V CDR1 and CDR2: MGHRA, YSYEKL. CDR3 coding DNA: TGCGCCAGCAGCCCGACGCCAGGGAACGAGCAGTACTTC. Residues: CASSPTPGNEQYF.

About this clonotype: The junction does not match germline at one end; this may be a read error. The chain is built from TRBV10-2 and TRBJ2-1, with 9 bases identical to TRBD2. Germline assignment: CDR1 WSHSY and CDR2 SAAADI. The length of the CDR3 is 13 residues. In nucleotides, the CDR3 is TGCGCCAGCAGTGAGAAGGGACTAGCCAAAGAAAGCTTC. It yields the protein CASSEKGLAKESF.

This chain joins TRBV19 and TRBJ2-7; unclear D gene. The CDR3 is 11 amino acids. V was clipped by 3 bases and J by 6 bases, with 6 bases between them. From germline, CDR1 is LNHDA and CDR2 SQIVND (reference sequence). The DNA of the CDR3 is TGTGCCAGTAGTATTGGTGGCGAGCAGTACTTC. Amino acid sequence: CASSIGGEQYF.

The chain has TRBV20-1 and TRBJ2-1, with a possible D match to TRBD2 (6 bases). V was trimmed by 0 bases and J by 4 bases, leaving 19 bases between them. CDR1 and CDR2 from the germline V gene are DFQATT and SNEGSKA (reference sequence). This CDR3 has 17 residues. The CDR3 nucleotides read TGCAGTGCTAGAGACCTGTCTACGGCGGAGGGTTACAATGAGCAGTTCTTC. This gives the protein CSARDLSTAEGYNEQFF.

The V call is TRBV7-2, the J call TRBJ2-7, with 7 bases lining up with TRBD1. CDR1 is SGHTA and CDR2 is FQGNSA in the germline V gene. V lost 1 base and J lost 3; bases outside the gene matches: 6. The CDR3 loop spans 15 amino acids. CDR3 nucleotides: TGTGCCAGCAGCTTAGAGCTTCCAGGGGGCTACGAGCAGTACTTC. Translated, it gives CASSLELPGGYEQYF.

The V call is TRBV7-2, the J call TRBJ1-2; D is possibly TRBD1 (5 bases). CDR1 is SGHTA and CDR2 is FQGNSA in the germline V gene. This CDR3 comprises 14 residues. The V end lost 4 bases, the J end lost 5 bases, and 14 bases lay between the germline ends. The CDR3 DNA reads as TGTGCCAGCAGCTCTCTTGGGACGGATTATGGCTACACCTTC. It translates to CASSSLGTDYGYTF.

The CDR3 reads CASSLWGQSGNTIYF. For the CDR3, the DNA is TGTGCCAGCAGTTTATGGGGTCAGTCTGGAAACACCATATATTTT. V usage is TRBV28 and J usage is TRBJ1-3; D unclear. Per germline, CDR1 MDHEN and CDR2 SYDVKM. Deletions cut 0 bases from V and 1 base from J, with 7 bases between. CDR3 length: 15 residues.

This clonotype was observed a handful of times. The gene calls are TRBV20-1 and TRBJ2-7; the D gene is possibly TRBD2 (6 bases). CDR1 is DFQATT and CDR2 is SNEGSKA in the germline V gene (reference sequence). Between the trimmed V and J ends, which lost 4 bases and 2 bases, there was a span of 12 bases. The CDR3 extends over 13 amino acids. The CDR3 reads CSATGTGTYEQYF. Here the CDR3 DNA reads TGCAGTGCTACCGGGACTGGGACCTACGAGCAGTACTTC.

The chain couples TRBV19 to TRBJ1-1; D not certain. Trimming removed 1 base from V and 8 bases from J, with 8 bases in between. CDR3 length equals 12 residues. Germline V gene lookup returns CDR1 LNHDA and CDR2 SQIVND (reference sequence). For the CDR3, the DNA is TGTGCCAGTAGTATAGGTCTGGGAGAAGCTTTCTTT. It encodes CASSIGLGEAFF.

This clonotype has a handful of counts. The rearrangement uses TRBV7-2 and TRBJ1-1, with 9 bases fitting TRBD1. Germline assignment: CDR1 SGHTA and CDR2 FQGNSA. The CDR3 sequence is 16 residues long. Trimming took 6 bases from V and 3 from J; bases not matched to a gene: 11. The CDR3 sequence: CASRDRGSGLDTEAFF. The CDR3 bases are TGTGCCAGCAGGGACAGGGGATCTGGTTTGGACACTGAAGCTTTCTTT.